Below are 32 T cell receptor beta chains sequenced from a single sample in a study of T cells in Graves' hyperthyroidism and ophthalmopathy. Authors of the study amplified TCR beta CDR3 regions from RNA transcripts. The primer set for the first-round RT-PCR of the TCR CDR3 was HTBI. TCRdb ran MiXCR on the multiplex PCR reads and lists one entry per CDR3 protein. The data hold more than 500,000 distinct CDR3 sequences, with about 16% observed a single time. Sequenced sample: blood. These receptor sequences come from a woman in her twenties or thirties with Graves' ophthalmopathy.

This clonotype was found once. DNA for the CDR3: TGTGCCAGCAGCTTGGTGGCGGGAGAGAACTACGAGCAGTACTTC. This translates into CASSLVAGENYEQYF. The chain is built from TRBV5-6 and TRBJ2-7; 7 bases are shared with TRBD2. Germline V gives CDR1 SGHDT, CDR2 YYEEEE. This CDR3 spans 15 amino acids. V lost 0 bases to trimming and J lost 3 bases; unmatched junction nucleotides: 6.

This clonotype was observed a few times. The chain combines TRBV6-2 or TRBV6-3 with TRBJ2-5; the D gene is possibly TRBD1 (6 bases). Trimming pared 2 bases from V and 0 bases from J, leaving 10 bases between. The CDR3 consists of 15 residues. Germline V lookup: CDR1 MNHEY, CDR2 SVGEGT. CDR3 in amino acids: CASSYGGIYQETQYF. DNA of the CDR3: TGTGCCAGCAGTTACGGGGGCATTTACCAAGAGACCCAGTACTTC.

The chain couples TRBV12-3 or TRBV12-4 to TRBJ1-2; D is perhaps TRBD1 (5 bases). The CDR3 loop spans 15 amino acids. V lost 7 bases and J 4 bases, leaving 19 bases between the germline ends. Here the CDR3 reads CASTILSGGGYGYTF. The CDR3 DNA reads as TGTGCCAGCACCATCCTATCCGGGGGTGGCTATGGCTACACCTTC.

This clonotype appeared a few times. The CDR3, as DNA: TGTGCCAGCAGTCCTCACCCCCCGGGACAGGGGGAGGCCCAGCATTTT. Translating gives CASSPHPPGQGEAQHF. The V gene is TRBV28, the J gene TRBJ1-5; TRBD1 matches at 11 bases. The CDR3 runs 16 residues. Trimming at V came to 5 bases and at J to 11 bases, leaving 14 bases not matched to a gene. Germline-derived CDR1 and CDR2 are MDHEN and SYDVKM.

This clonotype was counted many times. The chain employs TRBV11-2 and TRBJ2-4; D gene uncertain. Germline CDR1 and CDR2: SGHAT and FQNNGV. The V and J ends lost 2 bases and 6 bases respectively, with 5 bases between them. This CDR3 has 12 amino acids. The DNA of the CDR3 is TGTGCCAGCAGCTTAATTGGAAACATTCAGTACTTC. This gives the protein CASSLIGNIQYF.

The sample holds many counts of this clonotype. The CDR3 spells CSAPRDNLNTEAFF. CDR3 DNA: TGCAGTGCTCCCCGGGACAACTTGAACACTGAAGCTTTCTTT. This chain connects TRBV20-1 to TRBJ1-1, with a possible D match to TRBD1 (6 bases). Trimming shortened V by 5 bases and J by 0 bases, and 13 bases separated the two germline ends. There are 14 residues in the CDR3. CDR1 is DFQATT, CDR2 SNEGSKA, per germline (reference sequence).

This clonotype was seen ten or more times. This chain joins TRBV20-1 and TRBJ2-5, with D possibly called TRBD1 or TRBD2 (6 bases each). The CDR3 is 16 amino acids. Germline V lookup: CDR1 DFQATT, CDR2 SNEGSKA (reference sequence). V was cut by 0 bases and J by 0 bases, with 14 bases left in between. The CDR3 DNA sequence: TGCAGTGCTAGAGAGGGGGGCGAGAGGGACCAAGAGACCCAGTACTTC. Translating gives CSAREGGERDQETQYF.

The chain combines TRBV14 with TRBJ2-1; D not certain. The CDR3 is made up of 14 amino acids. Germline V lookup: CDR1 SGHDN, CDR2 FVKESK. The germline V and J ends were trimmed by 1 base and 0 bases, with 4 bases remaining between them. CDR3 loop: CASSQGTSYNEQFF. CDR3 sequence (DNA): TGTGCCAGCAGCCAAGGGACCTCCTACAATGAGCAGTTCTTC.

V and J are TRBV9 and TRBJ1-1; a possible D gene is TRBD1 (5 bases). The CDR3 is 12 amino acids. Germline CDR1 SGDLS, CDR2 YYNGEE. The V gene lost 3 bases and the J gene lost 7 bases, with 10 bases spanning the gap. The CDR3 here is CASSGGVGEAFF. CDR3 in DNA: TGTGCCAGCAGCGGGGGGGTTGGTGAAGCTTTCTTT.

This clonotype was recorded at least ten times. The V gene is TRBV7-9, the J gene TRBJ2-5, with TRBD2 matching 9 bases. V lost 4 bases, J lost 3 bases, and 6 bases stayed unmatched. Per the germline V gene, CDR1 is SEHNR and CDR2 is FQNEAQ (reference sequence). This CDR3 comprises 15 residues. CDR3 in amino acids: CASSSRTSAEETQYF. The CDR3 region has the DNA TGTGCCAGCAGCTCGCGGACTAGCGCAGAAGAGACCCAGTACTTC.

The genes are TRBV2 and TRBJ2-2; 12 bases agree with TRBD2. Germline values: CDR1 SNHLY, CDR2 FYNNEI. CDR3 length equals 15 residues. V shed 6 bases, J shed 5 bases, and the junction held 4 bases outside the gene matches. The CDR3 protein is CASRSTSGGTGELFF. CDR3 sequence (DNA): TGTGCCAGCAGAAGTACTAGCGGGGGGACCGGGGAGCTGTTTTTT.

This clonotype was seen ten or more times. The CDR3 DNA follows: TGTGCCAGCAGTTTTCCGACCCCTGCGGGTGGCTACACCTTC. It is translated as CASSFPTPAGGYTF. This chain links TRBV28 with TRBJ1-2; D is unclear. Germline V gene lookup returns CDR1 MDHEN and CDR2 SYDVKM. The V gene lost 3 bases and the J gene lost 7 bases, with 15 bases spanning the gap. The CDR3 has 14 amino acids.

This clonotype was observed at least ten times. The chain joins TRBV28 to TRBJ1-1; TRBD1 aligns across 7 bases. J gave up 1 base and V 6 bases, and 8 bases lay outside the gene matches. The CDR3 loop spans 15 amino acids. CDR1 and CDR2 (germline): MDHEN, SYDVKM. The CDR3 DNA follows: TGTGCCAGCAGAGTCGGACAGGTGTCGAACACTGAAGCTTTCTTT. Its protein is CASRVGQVSNTEAFF. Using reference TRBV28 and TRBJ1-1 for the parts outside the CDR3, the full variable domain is DVKVTQSSRYLVKRTGEKVFLECVQDMDHENMFWYRQDPGLGLRLIYFSYDVKMKEKGDIPEGYSVSREKKERFSLILESASTNQTSMYLCASRVGQVSNTEAFFGQGTRLTVV.

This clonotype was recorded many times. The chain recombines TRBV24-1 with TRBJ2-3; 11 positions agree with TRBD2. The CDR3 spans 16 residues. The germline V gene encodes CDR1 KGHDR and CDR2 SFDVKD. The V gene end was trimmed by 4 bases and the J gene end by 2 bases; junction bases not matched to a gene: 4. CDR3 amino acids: CATSEPTSGTTDTQYF. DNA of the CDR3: TGTGCCACCAGTGAACCGACTAGCGGGACCACAGATACGCAGTATTTT.

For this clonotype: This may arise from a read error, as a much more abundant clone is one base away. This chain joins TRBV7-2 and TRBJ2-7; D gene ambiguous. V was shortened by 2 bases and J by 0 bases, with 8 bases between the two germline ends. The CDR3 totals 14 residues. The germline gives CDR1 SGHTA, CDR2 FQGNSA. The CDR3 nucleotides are TGTGCCAGCAGCTTAAAGTCCAGCTCCTACGAGCAGTACTTC. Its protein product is CASSLKSSSYEQYF.

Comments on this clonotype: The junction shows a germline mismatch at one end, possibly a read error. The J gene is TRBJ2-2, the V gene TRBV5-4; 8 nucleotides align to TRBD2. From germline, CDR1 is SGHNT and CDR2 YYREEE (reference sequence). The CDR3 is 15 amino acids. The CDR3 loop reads CASSVLAGNTGKLFF. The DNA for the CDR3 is TGTGCCAGCAGCGTTTTAGCGGGGAACACCGGGAAGCTGTTTTTT.

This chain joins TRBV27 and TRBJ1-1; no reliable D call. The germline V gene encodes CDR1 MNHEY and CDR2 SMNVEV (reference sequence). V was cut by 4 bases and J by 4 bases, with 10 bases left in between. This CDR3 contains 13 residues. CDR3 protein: CASSWLGSTEAFF. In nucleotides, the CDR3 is TGTGCCAGCAGTTGGTTAGGGAGCACTGAAGCTTTCTTT.

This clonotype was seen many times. The CDR3 nucleotides are TGCAGCGTTGGTGGACGGAAGGGCACAGATACGCAGTATTTT. This encodes CSVGGRKGTDTQYF. The chain carries TRBV29-1 and TRBJ2-3, with D uncertain. The germline gives CDR1 SQVTM, CDR2 ANQGSEA. The CDR3 totals 14 residues. Trimming took 4 bases from V and 1 from J, leaving 12 bases between them.

CDR3 loop: CASQHGASNQPQHF. The CDR3 nucleotides are TGTGCCAGCCAGCATGGGGCGAGCAATCAGCCCCAGCATTTT. The chain recombines TRBV6-1 with TRBJ1-5, with D possibly being TRBD1 (5 bases). V was pared by 8 bases and J by 1 base, with 12 bases between. Per the germline V gene, CDR1 is MNHNS and CDR2 is SASEGT. This CDR3 is built from 14 residues.

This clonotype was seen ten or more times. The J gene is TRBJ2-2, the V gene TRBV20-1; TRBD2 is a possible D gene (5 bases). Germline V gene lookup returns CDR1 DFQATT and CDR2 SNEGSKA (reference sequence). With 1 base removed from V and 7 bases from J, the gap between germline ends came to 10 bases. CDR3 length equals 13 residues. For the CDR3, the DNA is TGCAGTGCTAGAGGGAGCGGAATCGGGGAGCTGTTTTTT. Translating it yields CSARGSGIGELFF.

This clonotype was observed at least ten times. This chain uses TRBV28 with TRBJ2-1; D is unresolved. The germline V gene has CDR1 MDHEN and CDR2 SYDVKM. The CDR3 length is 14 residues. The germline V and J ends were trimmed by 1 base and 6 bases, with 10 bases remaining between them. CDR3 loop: CASSLSAWANEQFF. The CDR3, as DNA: TGTGCCAGCAGTTTATCAGCCTGGGCCAATGAGCAGTTCTTC.

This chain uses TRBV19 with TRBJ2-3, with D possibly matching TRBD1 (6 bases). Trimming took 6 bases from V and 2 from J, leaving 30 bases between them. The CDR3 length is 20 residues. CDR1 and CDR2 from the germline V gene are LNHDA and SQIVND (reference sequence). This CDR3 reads CASRGVEAGRTEPDTDTQYF. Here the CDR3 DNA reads TGTGCCAGTAGAGGGGTCGAAGCAGGACGGACAGAACCTGACACAGATACGCAGTATTTT.

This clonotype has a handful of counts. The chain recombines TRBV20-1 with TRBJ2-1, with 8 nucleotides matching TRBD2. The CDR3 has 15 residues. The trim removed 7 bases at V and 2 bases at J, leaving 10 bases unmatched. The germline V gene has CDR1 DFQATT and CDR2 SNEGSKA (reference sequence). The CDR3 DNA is TGCAGTGTTATGTGGCTAGCGGGCGCCTACAATGAGCAGTTCTTC. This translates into CSVMWLAGAYNEQFF.

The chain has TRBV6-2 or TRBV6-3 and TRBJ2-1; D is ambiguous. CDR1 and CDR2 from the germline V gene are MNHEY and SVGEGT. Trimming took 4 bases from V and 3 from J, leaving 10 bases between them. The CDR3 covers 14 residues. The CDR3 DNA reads TGTGCCAGCAGTTCTGGACCCTACTACAATGAGCAGTTCTTC. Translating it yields CASSSGPYYNEQFF.

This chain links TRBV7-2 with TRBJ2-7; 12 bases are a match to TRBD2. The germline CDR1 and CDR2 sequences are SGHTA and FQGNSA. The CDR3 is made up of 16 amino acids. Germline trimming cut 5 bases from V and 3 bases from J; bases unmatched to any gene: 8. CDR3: CASSGRLAGDYYEQYF. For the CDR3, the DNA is TGTGCCAGCAGCGGCCGACTAGCGGGAGACTACTACGAGCAGTACTTC.

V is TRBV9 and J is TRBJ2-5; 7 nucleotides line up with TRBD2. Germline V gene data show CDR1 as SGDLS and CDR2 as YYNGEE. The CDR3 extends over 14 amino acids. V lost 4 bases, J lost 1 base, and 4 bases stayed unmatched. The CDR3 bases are TGTGCCAGCAGCCCCTGGGGGGGCCAAGAGACCCAGTACTTC. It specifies CASSPWGGQETQYF. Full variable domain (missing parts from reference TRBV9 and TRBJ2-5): DSGVTQTPKHLITATGQRVTLRCSPRSGDLSVYWYQQSLDQGLQFLIQYYNGEERAKGNILERFSAQQFPDLHSELNLSSLELGDSALYFCASSPWGGQETQYFGPGTRLLVL.

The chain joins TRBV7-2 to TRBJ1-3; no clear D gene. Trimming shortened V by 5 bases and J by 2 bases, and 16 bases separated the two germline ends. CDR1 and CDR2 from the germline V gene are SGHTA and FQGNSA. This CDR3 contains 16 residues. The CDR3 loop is CASSPQAGPAGNTIYF. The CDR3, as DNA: TGTGCCAGCAGCCCACAAGCAGGTCCGGCTGGAAACACCATATATTTT.

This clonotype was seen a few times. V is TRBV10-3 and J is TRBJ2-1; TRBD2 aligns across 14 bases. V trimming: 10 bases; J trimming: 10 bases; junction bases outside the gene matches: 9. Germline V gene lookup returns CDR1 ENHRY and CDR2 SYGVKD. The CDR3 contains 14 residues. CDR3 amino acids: CATWTSGGSTEQFF. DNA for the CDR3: TGTGCCACCTGGACTAGCGGGGGGAGTACCGAGCAGTTCTTC.

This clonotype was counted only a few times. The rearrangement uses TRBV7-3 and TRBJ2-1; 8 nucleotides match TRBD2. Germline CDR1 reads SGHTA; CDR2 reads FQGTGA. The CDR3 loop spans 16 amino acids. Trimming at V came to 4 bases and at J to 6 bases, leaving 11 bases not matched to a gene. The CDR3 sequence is CASSSPPAGVGNEQFF. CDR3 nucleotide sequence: TGTGCCAGCAGCTCCCCCCCAGCGGGAGTTGGCAATGAGCAGTTCTTC.

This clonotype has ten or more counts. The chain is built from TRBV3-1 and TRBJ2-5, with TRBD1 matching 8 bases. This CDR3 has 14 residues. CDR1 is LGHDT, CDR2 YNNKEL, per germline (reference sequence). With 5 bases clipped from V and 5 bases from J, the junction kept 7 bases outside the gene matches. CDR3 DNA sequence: TGTGCCAGCAGCTACGGACAGGGCTGGGAGACCCAGTACTTC. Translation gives CASSYGQGWETQYF.

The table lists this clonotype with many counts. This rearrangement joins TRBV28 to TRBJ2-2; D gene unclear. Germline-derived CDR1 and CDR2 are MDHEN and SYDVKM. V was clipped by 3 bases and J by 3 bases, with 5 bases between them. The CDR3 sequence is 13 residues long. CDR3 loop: CASSFPYTGELFF. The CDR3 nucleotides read TGTGCCAGCAGTTTCCCTTACACCGGGGAGCTGTTTTTT. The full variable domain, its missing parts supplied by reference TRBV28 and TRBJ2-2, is DVKVTQSSRYLVKRTGEKVFLECVQDMDHENMFWYRQDPGLGLRLIYFSYDVKMKEKGDIPEGYSVSREKKERFSLILESASTNQTSMYLCASSFPYTGELFFGEGSRLTVL.

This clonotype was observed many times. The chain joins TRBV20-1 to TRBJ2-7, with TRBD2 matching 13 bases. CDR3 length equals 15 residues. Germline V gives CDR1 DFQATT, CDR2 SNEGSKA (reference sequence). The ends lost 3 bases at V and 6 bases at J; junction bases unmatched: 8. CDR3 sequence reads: CSASGLAGVSGEQYF. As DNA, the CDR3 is TGCAGTGCTAGTGGACTAGCGGGAGTATCGGGCGAGCAGTACTTC.